Listed here are 25 T cell receptor beta chains from one sample, sequenced in a study of cytomegalovirus exposure and HLA in healthy donors. PCR was performed using 60 Vbeta and 13 Jbeta primers. The assay was immunoSEQ multiplex PCR, and TCRdb's table has in-frame clones only and misses some. The specimen's table records around 150,000 clones. Sample: PBMCs. Receptors were obtained from a man between 40 and 49 years old in good health and CMV-seronegative.

About this clone itself: Other DNA sequences in the sample encode the same CDR3. The V gene is TRBV19, the J gene TRBJ2-7; D remains unclear. CDR3 size: 12 residues. V lost 4 bases and J 0 bases, leaving 4 bases between the germline ends. Germline V gene lookup returns CDR1 LNHDA and CDR2 SQIVND (reference sequence). CDR3 in amino acids: CASSTSSYEQYF. The CDR3, as DNA: TGTGCCAGTAGTACCTCCTCCTACGAGCAGTACTTC.

The V call is TRBV19, the J call TRBJ2-4; 9 positions agree with TRBD1. Trimming at V came to 4 bases and at J to 0 bases, leaving 7 bases not matched to a gene. This CDR3 has 17 residues. Per the germline V gene, CDR1 is LNHDA and CDR2 is SQIVND (reference sequence). This CDR3 reads CASSKKTGGLAKNIQYF. The CDR3 nucleotides are TGTGCCAGTAGTAAAAAAACAGGGGGCCTAGCCAAAAACATTCAGTACTTC.

V usage is TRBV5-1 and J usage is TRBJ2-7; 9 nucleotides match TRBD1. Germline CDR1 and CDR2: SGHRS and YFSETQ. This CDR3 has 15 amino acids. Unmatched junction bases numbered 9, after V lost 4 bases and J lost 4 bases. The CDR3 loop is CASSLTGQGGYEQYF. The CDR3 DNA is TGCGCCAGCAGCCTCACGGGACAGGGCGGGTACGAGCAGTACTTC.

The J gene is TRBJ2-2, the V gene TRBV27, with 10 bases fitting TRBD1. The CDR3 totals 16 residues. J gave up 5 bases and V 6 bases, and 9 bases lay outside the gene matches. The germline CDR1 and CDR2 sequences are MNHEY and SMNVEV (reference sequence). CDR3 sequence (DNA): TGTGCCAGCAGCCGTAGTACGGGACAGGGGACCGGGGAGCTGTTTTTT. Translating gives CASSRSTGQGTGELFF.

CDR3 loop: CASSRTGHGETQYF. In DNA form, the CDR3 reads TGTGCCAGCTCACGGACAGGGCATGGAGAGACCCAGTACTTC. The V call is TRBV18, the J call TRBJ2-5; 8 bases match TRBD1. Germline assignment: CDR1 KGHSH and CDR2 LQKENI. This CDR3 has 14 amino acids. V gave up 4 bases and J gave up 4 bases; unmatched junction bases: 5.

The chain uses TRBV6-5 and TRBJ2-3; D is possibly TRBD1 (5 bases). The germline gives CDR1 MNHEY, CDR2 SVGAGI. The CDR3 loop spans 14 amino acids. V was trimmed by 5 bases and J by 2 bases, leaving 11 bases between them. The DNA for the CDR3 is TGTGCCAGCAGTGACAGCCATCCCACAGATACGCAGTATTTT. It encodes CASSDSHPTDTQYF.

The chain recombines TRBV29-1 with TRBJ2-1; 9 bases are shared with TRBD1. Trimming at V came to 2 bases and at J to 8 bases, leaving 4 bases not matched to a gene. CDR1 and CDR2 from the germline V gene are SQVTM and ANQGSEA. The CDR3 spans 13 residues. CDR3 coding DNA: TGCAGCGTTGAACCGAGGGACAGGGATGAGCAGTTCTTC. Translation gives CSVEPRDRDEQFF.

The chain is built from TRBV5-1 and TRBJ1-6; possibly TRBD1 for D (5 bases). The CDR3 is 14 residues long. From germline, CDR1 is SGHRS and CDR2 YFSETQ. Deletions cut 4 bases from V and 7 bases from J, with 12 bases between. The CDR3 sequence: CASSMQGANSPLHF. The DNA for the CDR3 is TGCGCCAGCAGCATGCAGGGTGCCAATTCACCCCTCCACTTT. Combining the CDR3 with reference TRBV5-1 and TRBJ1-6 gives the whole variable domain KAGVTQTPRYLIKTRGQQVTLSCSPISGHRSVSWYQQTPGQGLQFLFEYFSETQRNKGNFPGRFSGRQFSNSRSEMNVSTLELGDSALYLCASSMQGANSPLHFGNGTRLTVT.

The rearrangement uses TRBV5-4 and TRBJ1-2; the match to TRBD1 covers 8 bases. J lost 6 bases, V lost 4 bases, and 8 bases had no gene match. Per germline, CDR1 SGHNT and CDR2 YYREEE (reference sequence). The CDR3 loop spans 14 amino acids. CDR3 sequence reads: CASSRFGQGHGYTF. Written as DNA, the CDR3 is TGTGCCAGCAGCCGTTTCGGACAGGGCCATGGCTACACCTTC.

The gene calls are TRBV2 and TRBJ1-2; 7 positions agree with TRBD1. J gave up 4 bases and V 3 bases, and 5 bases lay outside the gene matches. Germline CDR1 reads SNHLY; CDR2 reads FYNNEI. This CDR3 contains 14 residues. CDR3 residues: CASSDPTGLYGYTF. The CDR3 region has the DNA TGTGCCAGCAGTGACCCGACAGGGCTCTATGGCTACACCTTC.

The chain is built from TRBV6-1 and TRBJ1-2; the D gene is possibly TRBD1 (5 bases). The CDR3 length is 16 residues. The V gene's germline CDR1 is MNHNS and CDR2 SASEGT. V gave up 3 bases and J gave up 4 bases, with 18 bases separating them. CDR3 DNA: TGTGCCAGCAGTGACGGGACTCCCGAGCGTCCCTATGGCTACACCTTC. Its translation: CASSDGTPERPYGYTF.

V usage is TRBV4-3 and J usage is TRBJ2-1; D not resolved. V lost 0 bases and J lost 8, with 8 bases in between. Germline CDR1 LGHNA, CDR2 YSLEER. CDR3 size: 13 residues. CDR3 region: CASSQEGGDEQFF. CDR3 nucleotides: TGCGCCAGCAGCCAAGAGGGTGGAGATGAGCAGTTCTTC.

The chain joins TRBV7-7 to TRBJ1-3; D is perhaps TRBD1 (6 bases). Trimming stripped 5 bases from V and 4 bases from J, with 9 bases between. CDR3 length: 13 residues. Looked up from germline, CDR1 is SSHAT and CDR2 is FNYEAQ (reference sequence). The CDR3 loop is CASSSGTGNTIYF. The CDR3 DNA sequence: TGTGCCAGCAGCAGCGGGACAGGAAACACCATATATTTT.

The chain uses TRBV4-2 and TRBJ2-6, with 8 bases lining up with TRBD1. Germline V gene data show CDR1 as LGHNA and CDR2 as YNFKEQ. V was pared by 0 bases and J by 2 bases, with 0 bases of the junction left unmatched. The CDR3 loop spans 16 amino acids. In DNA, the CDR3 is TGTGCCAGCAGCCAAGAACAGGGGGCTGGGGCCAACGTCCTGACTTTC. It translates to CASSQEQGAGANVLTF.

The rearrangement links TRBV7-9 to TRBJ1-2, with D maybe TRBD1 (6 bases). Germline CDR1 SEHNR, CDR2 FQNEAQ (reference sequence). The CDR3 runs 17 residues. Trimming removed 4 bases at V and 1 base at J, with 19 bases between. The CDR3 bases are TGTGCCAGCAGCTCGGGACAAGGAGGAGCGGTTAACTATGGCTACACCTTC. Protein: CASSSGQGGAVNYGYTF.

With regard to this clone: Its ends do not fully match the called genes, so a read error is possible. The gene calls are TRBV7-2 and TRBJ1-1, with TRBD1 matching over 8 bases. This CDR3 region has 12 residues. Germline V lookup: CDR1 SGHTA, CDR2 FQGNSA. The CDR3 DNA reads as TGTGCCAGCAGCGTACCAGGGACAGGCCCTTCCTTT. Translation: CASSVPGTGPSF.

The rearrangement uses TRBV15 and TRBJ2-3; tentatively, D is TRBD2 (6 bases). Per germline, CDR1 LNHNV and CDR2 YYDKDF (reference sequence). The V end was cut by 2 bases, the J end by 5 bases, with 11 bases between. The CDR3 runs 14 residues. Written as DNA, the CDR3 is TGTGCCACCAGCAGACCGGGACTCGGAGATACGCAGTATTTT. This encodes CATSRPGLGDTQYF.

V gene TRBV7-2 combines with J gene TRBJ2-3; D is unclear. Trimming took off 5 bases at V and 3 bases at J, with 12 bases between the two ends. Looked up from germline, CDR1 is SGHTA and CDR2 is FQGNSA. The CDR3 has 14 amino acids. The CDR3 region is CASSVSYSTDTQYF. In nucleotides, the CDR3 is TGTGCCAGCAGCGTAAGTTACTCTACAGATACGCAGTATTTT.

CDR3 sequence reads: CASSPGQGNGNTIYF. CDR3 DNA sequence: TGTGCCAGCAGCCCGGGACAGGGCAACGGAAACACCATATATTTT. The genes are TRBV9 and TRBJ1-3, with 9 nucleotides matching TRBD1. Per germline, CDR1 SGDLS and CDR2 YYNGEE. This CDR3 has 15 residues. V gave up 4 bases and J gave up 4 bases; unmatched junction bases: 6. Based on the CDR3 plus reference TRBV9 and TRBJ1-3, the full variable domain is DSGVTQTPKHLITATGQRVTLRCSPRSGDLSVYWYQQSLDQGLQFLIQYYNGEERAKGNILERFSAQQFPDLHSELNLSSLELGDSALYFCASSPGQGNGNTIYFGEGSWLTVV.

Concerning this clone: Germline is not matched at one junction end, which may reflect a read error. This chain links TRBV2 with TRBJ2-1; 8 bases are a match to TRBD1. The germline V gene encodes CDR1 SNHLY and CDR2 FYNNEI. The length of the CDR3 is 13 residues. CDR3 nucleotides: TGTGCCAGCAGCGAAGAGACAGGGGAAGAGCAGTTCTTC. Translating it yields CASSEETGEEQFF.

V gene TRBV13 combines with J gene TRBJ2-5; possibly TRBD2 for D (5 bases). The V end was cut by 5 bases, the J end by 2 bases, with 9 bases between. The CDR3 sequence is 13 residues long. Per germline, CDR1 PRHDT and CDR2 FYEKMQ (reference sequence). The DNA of the CDR3 is TGTGCCAGCAGCCCAGGCGGGCAAGAGACCCAGTACTTC. Protein sequence: CASSPGGQETQYF.

This chain joins TRBV6-5 and TRBJ2-7; D is undetermined. Germline V lookup: CDR1 MNHEY, CDR2 SVGAGI. There are 13 residues in the CDR3. Trimming removed 6 bases at V and 1 base at J, with 10 bases between. CDR3 loop: CASRRGASYEQYF. The CDR3 DNA reads TGTGCCAGCAGGCGAGGAGCTTCCTACGAGCAGTACTTC.

The rearrangement uses TRBV5-1 and TRBJ1-1; TRBD1 might be the D (6 bases). The CDR3 has 12 residues. CDR1 SGHRS and CDR2 YFSETQ come from the germline V gene. V was pared by 3 bases and J by 6 bases, with 9 bases between. The CDR3 sequence: CASSSQGPEAFF. CDR3 coding DNA: TGCGCCAGCAGCTCACAGGGCCCTGAAGCTTTCTTT.

This chain joins TRBV7-2 and TRBJ2-7, with D unclear. CDR3 length equals 12 residues. Germline CDR1 SGHTA, CDR2 FQGNSA. V was shortened by 1 base and J by 3 bases, with 4 bases between the two germline ends. The CDR3 nucleotides are TGTGCCAGCAGCTTAGAGAGCTACGAGCAGTACTTC. It encodes CASSLESYEQYF.

The CDR3 is CASSLTDRVTDTQYF. The CDR3 DNA is TGTGCCAGCAGCTTAACTGACAGGGTGACAGATACGCAGTATTTT. V gene TRBV7-2 combines with J gene TRBJ2-3; TRBD1 aligns across 7 bases. V dropped 2 bases and J dropped 3; count of bases not matched to a gene: 5. The CDR3 loop spans 15 amino acids. Germline-derived CDR1 and CDR2 are SGHTA and FQGNSA.